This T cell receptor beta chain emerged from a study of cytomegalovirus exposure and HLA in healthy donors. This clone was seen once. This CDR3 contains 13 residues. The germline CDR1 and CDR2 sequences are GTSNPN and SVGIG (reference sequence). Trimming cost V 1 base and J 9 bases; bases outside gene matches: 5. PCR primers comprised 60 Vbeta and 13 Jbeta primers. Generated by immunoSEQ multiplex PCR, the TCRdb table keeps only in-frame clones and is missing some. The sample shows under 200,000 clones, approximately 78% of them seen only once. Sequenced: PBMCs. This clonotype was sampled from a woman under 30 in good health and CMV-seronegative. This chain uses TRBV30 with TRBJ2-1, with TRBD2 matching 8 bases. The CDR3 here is CAWSATSVAEQFF. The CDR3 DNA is TGTGCCTGGAGTGCGACTAGCGTAGCTGAGCAGTTCTTC.